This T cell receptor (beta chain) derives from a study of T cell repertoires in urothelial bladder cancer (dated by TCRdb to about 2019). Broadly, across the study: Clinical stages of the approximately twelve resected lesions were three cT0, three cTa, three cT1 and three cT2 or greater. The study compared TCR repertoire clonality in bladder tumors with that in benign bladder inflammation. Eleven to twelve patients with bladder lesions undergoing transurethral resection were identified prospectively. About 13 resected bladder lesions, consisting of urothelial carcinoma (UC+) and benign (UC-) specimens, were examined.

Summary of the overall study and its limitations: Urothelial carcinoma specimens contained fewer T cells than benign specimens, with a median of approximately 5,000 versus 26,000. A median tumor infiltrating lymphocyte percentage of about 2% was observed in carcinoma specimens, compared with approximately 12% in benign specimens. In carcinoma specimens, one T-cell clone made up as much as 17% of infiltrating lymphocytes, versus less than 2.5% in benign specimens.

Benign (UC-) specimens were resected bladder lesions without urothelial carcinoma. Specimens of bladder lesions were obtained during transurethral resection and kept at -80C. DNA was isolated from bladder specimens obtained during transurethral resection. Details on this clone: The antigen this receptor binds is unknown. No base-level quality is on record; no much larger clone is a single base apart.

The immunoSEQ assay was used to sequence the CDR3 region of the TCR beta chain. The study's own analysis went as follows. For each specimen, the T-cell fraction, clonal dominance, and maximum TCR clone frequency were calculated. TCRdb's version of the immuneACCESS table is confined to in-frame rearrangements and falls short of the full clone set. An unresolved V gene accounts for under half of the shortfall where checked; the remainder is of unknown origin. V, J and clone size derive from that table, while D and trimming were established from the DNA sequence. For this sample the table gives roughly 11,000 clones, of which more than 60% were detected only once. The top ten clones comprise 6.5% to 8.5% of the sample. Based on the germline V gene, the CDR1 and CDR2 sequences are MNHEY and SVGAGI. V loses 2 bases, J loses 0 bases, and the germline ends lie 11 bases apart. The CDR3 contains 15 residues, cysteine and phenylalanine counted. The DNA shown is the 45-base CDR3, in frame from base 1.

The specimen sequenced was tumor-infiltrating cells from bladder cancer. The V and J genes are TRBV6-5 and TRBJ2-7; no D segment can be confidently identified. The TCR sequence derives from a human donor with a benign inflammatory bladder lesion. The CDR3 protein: CASSYGVDGSYEQYF. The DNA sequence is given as TGTGCCAGCAGTTACGGGGTTGACGGCTCCTACGAGCAGTACTTC.